This TCR beta chain was sequenced during a study of shared T cell receptors in the human thymus. Data came from immunoSEQ multiplex PCR; TCRdb stores just in-frame clones and leaves some out. This sample has approximately 400,000 clones, with roughly 94% found just once. Germline lookup yields CDR1 SGHTA and CDR2 FQGNSA. This CDR3 region has 13 residues. The V and J ends lost 4 bases and 8 bases, in that order; junction bases with no gene match: 5. Sequencing input: thymocytes. The origin of this receptor is a human donor. The gene calls are TRBV7-2 and TRBJ1-1; 9 bases agree with TRBD1. The CDR3 DNA reads TGTGCCAGCAGCTCCGGGACAGGGTGGGAAGCTTTCTTT. Translated: CASSSGTGWEAFF.